These 5 T cell receptor beta chains were all obtained from the same sample, sequenced in a study of cytomegalovirus exposure and HLA in healthy donors. PCR employed 60 Vbeta and 13 Jbeta primers. This table comes from immunoSEQ multiplex PCR, and its TCRdb copy is limited to in-frame clones, with some not included. The sample lists under 200,000 clones, roughly 73% seen once, with around 7.7% in the top ten. Sequenced material: PBMCs. The receptors originated from a woman aged 40 to 50 in good health and CMV-seropositive.

This clone has only one observation. This sequence joins TRBV7-2 and TRBJ1-5; 8 nucleotides line up with TRBD1. This CDR3 has 15 amino acids. Unmatched junction bases numbered 6, after V lost 4 bases and J lost 4 bases. The germline V gene encodes CDR1 SGHTA and CDR2 FQGNSA. In DNA, the CDR3 is TGTGCCAGCAGCTCGCGGACAGGGCGAAATCAGCCCCAGCATTTT. Protein: CASSSRTGRNQPQHF.

The chain combines TRBV10-3 with TRBJ1-1; 9 bases fit TRBD1. The germline gives CDR1 ENHRY, CDR2 SYGVKD. This CDR3 has 16 residues. The trim removed 6 bases at V and 3 bases at J, leaving 11 bases unmatched. The CDR3 is CAIRNFDRGSHTEAFF. The CDR3 region has the DNA TGTGCCATCAGGAATTTTGACAGGGGGTCTCACACTGAAGCTTTCTTT.

As concerns this clone: An end of the junction differs from the germline gene, which may be a read error. The chain employs TRBV2 and TRBJ1-5, with D perhaps matching TRBD1 (5 bases). This CDR3 is 15 amino acids long. Germline V gene data show CDR1 as SNHLY and CDR2 as FYNNEI. The CDR3 bases are TGTGCCAGCATCGGGGGAGGGGACGGCAACCAGCCCCAGCATTTT. Its protein is CASIGGGDGNQPQHF.

This clone was counted a single time. V gene TRBV28 combines with J gene TRBJ2-7, with TRBD1 identical over 7 bases. CDR1 MDHEN and CDR2 SYDVKM come from the germline V gene. Trimming at V came to 2 bases and at J to 0 bases, leaving 4 bases not matched to a gene. The CDR3 is 15 residues long. The CDR3 bases are TGTGCCAGCAGTTTAATGGGACAGCCCTCCTACGAGCAGTACTTC. It is translated as CASSLMGQPSYEQYF.

V usage is TRBV6-6 and J usage is TRBJ2-7; 8 positions match TRBD2. Trimming at V came to 4 bases and at J to 4 bases, leaving 12 bases not matched to a gene. CDR3 length: 16 amino acids. Germline CDR1 MNHNY, CDR2 SVGAGI (reference sequence). CDR3 in DNA: TGTGCCAGCAGTTCCTTGTCAATAGCGGGATTGTACGAGCAGTACTTC. Translated, it gives CASSSLSIAGLYEQYF.